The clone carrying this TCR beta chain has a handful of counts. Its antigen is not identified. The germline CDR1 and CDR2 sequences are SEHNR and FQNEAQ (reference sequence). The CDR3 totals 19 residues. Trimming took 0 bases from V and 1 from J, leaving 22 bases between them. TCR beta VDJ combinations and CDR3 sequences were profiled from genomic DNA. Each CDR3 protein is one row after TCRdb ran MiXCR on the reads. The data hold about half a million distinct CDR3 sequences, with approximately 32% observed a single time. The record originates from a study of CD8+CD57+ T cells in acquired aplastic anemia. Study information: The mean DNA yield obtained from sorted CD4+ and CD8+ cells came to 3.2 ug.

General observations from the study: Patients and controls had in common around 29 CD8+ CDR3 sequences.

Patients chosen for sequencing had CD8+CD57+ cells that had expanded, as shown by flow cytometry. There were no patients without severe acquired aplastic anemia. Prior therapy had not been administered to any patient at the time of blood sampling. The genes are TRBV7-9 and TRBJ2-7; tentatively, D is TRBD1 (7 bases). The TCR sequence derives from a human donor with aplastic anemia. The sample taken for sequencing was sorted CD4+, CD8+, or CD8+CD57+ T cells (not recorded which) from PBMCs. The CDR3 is CASSLAISPGRDRSYEQYF. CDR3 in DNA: TGTGCCAGCAGCTTAGCTATATCACCGGGGCGGGACAGATCCTACGAGCAGTACTTC.